The T cell receptor beta chain under discussion was sequenced for a study of blood T cell repertoires in COVID-19. The overall study: Material from acute and convalescent COVID-19 was sourced from the United States, Italy and Spain. T cells, B-cell-depleted T cells, or PBMCs supplied cDNA or gDNA.

Produced via immunoSEQ multiplex PCR; TCRdb's table is partial and in-frame only. The data show 25,000 to 30,000 clones, approximately 80% seen once. The CDR3 extends over 12 amino acids. In germline, CDR1 is SGHKS, CDR2 YYEKEE (reference sequence). Trimming stripped 4 bases from V and 7 bases from J, with 6 bases between. The specimen was peripheral blood. The chain carries TRBV5-5 and TRBJ1-6; D not resolved. The source is a woman aged 70-85 years with acute or convalescent COVID-19. The CDR3 sequence is CASSPLNSPLHF. CDR3 bases: TGTGCCAGCAGCCCTTTGAATTCACCCCTCCACTTT.